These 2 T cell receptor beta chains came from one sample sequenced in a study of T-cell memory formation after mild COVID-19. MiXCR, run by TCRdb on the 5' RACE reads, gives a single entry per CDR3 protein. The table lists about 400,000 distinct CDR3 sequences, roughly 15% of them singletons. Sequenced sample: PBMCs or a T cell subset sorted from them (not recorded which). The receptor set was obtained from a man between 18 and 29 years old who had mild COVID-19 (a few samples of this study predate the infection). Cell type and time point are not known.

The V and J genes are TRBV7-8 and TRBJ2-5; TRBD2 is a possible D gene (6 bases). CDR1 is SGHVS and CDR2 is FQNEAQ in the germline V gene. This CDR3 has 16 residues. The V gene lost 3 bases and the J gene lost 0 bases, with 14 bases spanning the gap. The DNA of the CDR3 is TGTGCCAGCAGCTTTGCGCGGGGCCTGTACCAAGAGACCCAGTACTTC. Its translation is CASSFARGLYQETQYF.

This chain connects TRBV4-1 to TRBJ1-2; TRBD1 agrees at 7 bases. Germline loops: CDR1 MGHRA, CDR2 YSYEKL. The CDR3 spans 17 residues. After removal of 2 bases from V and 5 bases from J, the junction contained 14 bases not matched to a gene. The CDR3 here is CASSQTGHGTERYGYTF. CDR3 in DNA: TGCGCCAGCAGCCAAACAGGCCACGGGACAGAAAGATATGGCTACACCTTC.